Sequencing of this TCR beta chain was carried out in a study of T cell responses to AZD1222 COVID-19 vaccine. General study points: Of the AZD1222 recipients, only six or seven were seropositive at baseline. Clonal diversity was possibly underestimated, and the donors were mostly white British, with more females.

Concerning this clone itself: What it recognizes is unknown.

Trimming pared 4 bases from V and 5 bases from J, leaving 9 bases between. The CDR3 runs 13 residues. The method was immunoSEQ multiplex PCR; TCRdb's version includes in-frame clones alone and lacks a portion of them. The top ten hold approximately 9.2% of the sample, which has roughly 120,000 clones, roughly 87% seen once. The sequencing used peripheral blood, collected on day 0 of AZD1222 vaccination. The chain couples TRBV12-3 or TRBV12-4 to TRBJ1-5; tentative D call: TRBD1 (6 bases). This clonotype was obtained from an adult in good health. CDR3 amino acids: CASSSDSYQPQHF. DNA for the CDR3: TGTGCCAGCAGTTCGGACAGCTATCAGCCCCAGCATTTT.